The 18 T cell receptor beta chains below all came from one sample that was sequenced in a study of cytomegalovirus exposure and HLA in healthy donors (dated by TCRdb to about 2017). Preparation of the library involved the immunoSEQ multiplex PCR assay. A mixture of 60 forward primers for TCR Vbeta segments and 13 reverse primers for TCR Jbeta segments was used in the multiplex PCR. In its TCRdb copy, this immuneACCESS table keeps in-frame sequences only and misses some clones. Where compared with another copy, unresolved V genes explain less than half of these, and the others have no known cause. In this sample the table shows under 200,000 clones, roughly 71% of which occur a single time. Less than 9% of the sample is held by the ten biggest clonotypes. Sequenced: PBMCs. The receptors here all came from a male donor in good health and CMV-seropositive.

The chain joins TRBV9 to TRBJ1-1; D gene unclear. V lost 4 bases and J lost 0, with 10 bases in between. CDR1 is SGDLS, CDR2 YYNGEE, per germline. The CDR3 is 14 amino acids. The CDR3: CASSTSPVNTEAFF. Here the CDR3 DNA reads TGTGCCAGCAGCACCTCCCCAGTGAACACTGAAGCTTTCTTT. The whole variable domain, filled in from reference TRBV9 and TRBJ1-1, reads DSGVTQTPKHLITATGQRVTLRCSPRSGDLSVYWYQQSLDQGLQFLIQYYNGEERAKGNILERFSAQQFPDLHSELNLSSLELGDSALYFCASSTSPVNTEAFFGQGTRLTVV.

The J gene is TRBJ2-3, the V gene TRBV5-1; a possible D gene is TRBD2 (6 bases). The CDR3 runs 12 residues. Trimming took off 7 bases at V and 7 bases at J, with 13 bases between the two ends. CDR1 SGHRS and CDR2 YFSETQ come from the germline V gene. CDR3 amino acids: CASQGGVNTQYF. The CDR3 DNA sequence: TGCGCCAGCCAAGGAGGGGTCAATACGCAGTATTTT.

The genes are TRBV19 and TRBJ2-4; D gene unclear. The CDR3 is made up of 15 amino acids. Germline CDR1 LNHDA, CDR2 SQIVND (reference sequence). V lost 6 bases, J lost 3 bases, and 15 bases lay in between. CDR3 residues: CASRSDALVKNIQYF. The CDR3, as DNA: TGTGCCAGTAGATCAGATGCTTTGGTCAAAAACATTCAGTACTTC.

The V and J genes are TRBV28 and TRBJ2-4; TRBD1 matches 11 bases. Losses at the gene ends were 5 bases for V and 9 bases for J; bases not matched to a gene: 9. In germline, CDR1 is MDHEN, CDR2 SYDVKM. CDR3 length equals 15 residues. The CDR3 nucleotides are TGTGCCAGCAGTACGACCGGGACAGGGGGAGTCATTCAGTACTTC. It encodes CASSTTGTGGVIQYF. Full variable domain (missing parts from reference TRBV28 and TRBJ2-4): DVKVTQSSRYLVKRTGEKVFLECVQDMDHENMFWYRQDPGLGLRLIYFSYDVKMKEKGDIPEGYSVSREKKERFSLILESASTNQTSMYLCASSTTGTGGVIQYFGAGTRLSVL.

The rearrangement links TRBV7-2 to TRBJ2-3; the D gene is possibly TRBD2 (6 bases). The germline V gene has CDR1 SGHTA and CDR2 FQGNSA. The CDR3 has 13 amino acids. The ends were cut back, 5 bases at V and 6 bases at J, with 12 bases in the middle. DNA for the CDR3: TGTGCCAGCAGCACCCACGGAGGGGATACGCAGTATTTT. Amino acids: CASSTHGGDTQYF.

In its sample, this clone was seen a few times. V usage is TRBV27 and J usage is TRBJ1-6; no definite D call. The CDR3 has 15 residues. CDR1 is MNHEY and CDR2 is SMNVEV in the germline V gene (reference sequence). Trimming pared 0 bases from V and 7 bases from J, leaving 10 bases between. The CDR3: CASSLSILYNSPLHF. The CDR3 DNA is TGTGCCAGCAGTTTATCGATACTCTACAATTCACCCCTCCACTTT.

V is TRBV7-8 and J is TRBJ2-5; the D gene is possibly TRBD1 (5 bases). Trimming cost V 2 bases and J 3 bases, with 7 bases left between them. This CDR3 region has 13 residues. Germline loops: CDR1 SGHVS, CDR2 FQNEAQ. CDR3 DNA: TGTGCCAGCAGCTTAAGGGGAAAAGAGACCCAGTACTTC. It translates to CASSLRGKETQYF.

V and J are TRBV6-1 and TRBJ1-2; D is perhaps TRBD1 (5 bases). Germline values: CDR1 MNHNS, CDR2 SASEGT. V gave up 7 bases and J gave up 3 bases, with 15 bases separating them. CDR3 size: 14 residues. In DNA form, the CDR3 reads TGTGCCAGCACCCCCTCCAGGGATCACTATGGCTACACCTTC. The encoded protein is CASTPSRDHYGYTF.

This clone was seen a few times. The J gene is TRBJ2-1, the V gene TRBV5-6; D is unclear. This CDR3 region has 13 residues. V was clipped by 0 bases and J by 6 bases, with 7 bases between them. The V gene's germline CDR1 is SGHDT and CDR2 YYEEEE. Here the CDR3 DNA reads TGTGCCAGCAGCTTGGTGGAGAGCAATGAGCAGTTCTTC. It is translated as CASSLVESNEQFF. The whole variable domain, filled in from reference TRBV5-6 and TRBJ2-1, reads DAGVTQSPTHLIKTRGQQVTLRCSPKSGHDTVSWYQQALGQGPQFIFQYYEEEERQRGNFPDRFSGHQFPNYSSELNVNALLLGDSALYLCASSLVESNEQFFGPGTRLTVL.

The table lists this clone with a count of one. The junction and the germline gene differ at one end; a read error may be behind it. The chain is built from TRBV6-5 and TRBJ1-1; 8 positions match TRBD1. This CDR3 is 15 amino acids long. Germline V gene data show CDR1 as MNHEY and CDR2 as SVGAGI. The CDR3, as DNA: TGTGCCAGCAGTCCCTGGACAGGGTTGAACACTGGAGCTTTCTTT. Its protein product is CASSPWTGLNTGAFF.

The rearrangement joins TRBV2 to TRBJ1-2, with no clear D. The length of the CDR3 is 13 residues. Germline CDR1 SNHLY, CDR2 FYNNEI. With 2 bases removed from V and 8 bases from J, the gap between germline ends came to 12 bases. The CDR3 DNA is TGTGCCAGCAGTGAATTTGGCGGAGCGGGCTACACCTTC. Its protein product is CASSEFGGAGYTF.

The chain has TRBV5-6 and TRBJ2-5; 8 bases align to TRBD2. CDR1 and CDR2 (germline): SGHDT, YYEEEE. V lost 6 bases, J lost 4 bases, and 14 bases stayed unmatched. There are 16 residues in the CDR3. CDR3: CASNTGGAGGRETQYF. CDR3 in DNA: TGTGCCAGCAACACGGGAGGGGCGGGGGGTCGAGAGACCCAGTACTTC.

The rearrangement joins TRBV5-1 to TRBJ1-2; D perhaps matches TRBD1 (5 bases). Germline loops: CDR1 SGHRS, CDR2 YFSETQ. CDR3 length equals 15 residues. The germline V and J ends were trimmed by 4 bases and 0 bases, with 13 bases remaining between them. CDR3 sequence: CASSGDSRSNYGYTF. The CDR3 nucleotides are TGCGCCAGCAGCGGGGACTCTCGGTCTAACTATGGCTACACCTTC.

The rearrangement uses TRBV5-1 and TRBJ2-7; 9 bases are shared with TRBD1. The length of the CDR3 is 19 residues. Germline V gene lookup returns CDR1 SGHRS and CDR2 YFSETQ. V was clipped by 7 bases and J by 5 bases; unmatched bases: 25. This CDR3 reads CASAGPRDQTGTGYNEQYF. DNA of the CDR3: TGCGCCAGCGCTGGCCCCAGGGACCAGACCGGGACAGGGTACAACGAGCAGTACTTC.

The chain recombines TRBV30 with TRBJ1-5, with a possible D match to TRBD1 (6 bases). The germline gives CDR1 GTSNPN, CDR2 SVGIG (reference sequence). The V and J ends lost 2 bases and 6 bases respectively, with 11 bases between them. The CDR3 covers 13 residues. The CDR3 nucleotides read TGTGCCTGGAGTCTACAGGGCGGTCAGCCCCAGCATTTT. Protein: CAWSLQGGQPQHF.

A few counts support this clone. J is TRBJ2-7 and V is TRBV6-1; 7 bases fit TRBD1. V lost 4 bases, J lost 3 bases, and 6 bases stayed unmatched. CDR1 and CDR2 (germline): MNHNS, SASEGT. The CDR3 is 14 amino acids. The CDR3 DNA is TGTGCCAGCAGTGGTGGACAGGACTTCTACGAGCAGTACTTC. This sequence encodes CASSGGQDFYEQYF.

The rearrangement uses TRBV7-9 and TRBJ1-2; D not resolved. This CDR3 region has 12 residues. Trimming removed 8 bases from V and 7 bases from J, with 14 bases in between. Germline V gene lookup returns CDR1 SEHNR and CDR2 FQNEAQ (reference sequence). The DNA for the CDR3 is TGTGCCAGCGCCCCCCCCCGGAGTGGCTACACCTTC. As protein: CASAPPRSGYTF.

CDR3 DNA sequence: TGTGCCAGCAGTTCGCAGGGGGGAAGCACTGAAGCTTTCTTT. Translated, it gives CASSSQGGSTEAFF. The chain has TRBV6-6 and TRBJ1-1; 7 bases fit TRBD1. Trimming at V came to 4 bases and at J to 4 bases, leaving 6 bases not matched to a gene. From germline, CDR1 is MNHNY and CDR2 SVGAGI (reference sequence). This CDR3 has 14 amino acids.